The TCR beta chain described here comes from a study of blood T cell repertoires in COVID-19. Study summary: COVID-19 samples, acute and convalescent, were from the United States, Italy and Spain. Nucleic acid was either cDNA or gDNA, and it came from T cells, B-cell-depleted T cells, or PBMCs.

Germline V lookup: CDR1 LGHNA, CDR2 YNFKEQ. V lost 4 bases and J lost 0, with 12 bases in between. The CDR3 consists of 15 residues. Profiling relied on immunoSEQ multiplex PCR, and the TCRdb table lists in-frame clones only, not all of them. The data hold some 230,000 clones, with 86% observed a single time. The chain combines TRBV4-2 with TRBJ1-2; D gene uncertain. Sequencing input: peripheral blood. The sequence was collected from a man aged 25 to 40 who had recovered from COVID-19. CDR3 nucleotide sequence: TGTGCCAGCAGCCCGCGGGAGTCAACTAACTATGGCTACACCTTC. This translates into CASSPRESTNYGYTF.